This entry lists 17 T cell receptor beta chains sequenced from one sample in a study of blood T cell repertoires in COVID-19. TCRdb's table, derived via immunoSEQ multiplex PCR, lists solely in-frame clones and lacks some. The data hold roughly 68,000 clones, with over 75% observed a single time. Sequences were obtained from peripheral blood. These receptors originate from a man between 45 and 60 years old with acute or convalescent COVID-19.

The V and J genes are TRBV19 and TRBJ1-2; D remains unclear. Deletions cut 5 bases from V and 8 bases from J, with 12 bases between. The CDR3 totals 12 residues. CDR1 LNHDA and CDR2 SQIVND come from the germline V gene (reference sequence). The CDR3 bases are TGTGCCAGTAGTTGGGGAGGAACGGGCTACACCTTC. Translated: CASSWGGTGYTF.

The chain combines TRBV7-2 with TRBJ2-4; 8 bases agree with TRBD1. The length of the CDR3 is 15 residues. The V and J ends lost 5 bases and 8 bases, in that order; junction bases with no gene match: 11. Germline-derived CDR1 and CDR2 are SGHTA and FQGNSA. The CDR3 DNA is TGTGCCAGCAGCCATCGCACAGGGGGTACAGACATTCAGTACTTC. This sequence encodes CASSHRTGGTDIQYF.

This rearrangement joins TRBV5-1 to TRBJ1-1, with 7 bases lining up with TRBD1. Germline values: CDR1 SGHRS, CDR2 YFSETQ. The junction had 9 bases not matched to a gene; V was cut back by 3 bases and J by 4 bases. The length of the CDR3 is 15 residues. For the CDR3, the DNA is TGCGCCAGCAGCTGGGGCGACAGGGAGGCCACTGAAGCTTTCTTT. Translating it yields CASSWGDREATEAFF.

The V and J genes are TRBV3-1 (or the pseudogene TRBV3-2) and TRBJ2-5; D perhaps matches TRBD2 (7 bases). Trimming left V 4 bases short and J 5 bases short, with 20 bases between. This CDR3 has 16 amino acids. In germline, CDR1 is LGHDT, CDR2 YNNKEL (reference sequence). The CDR3 loop is CASSPLGRGGVETQYF. The CDR3 region has the DNA TGTGCCAGCAGCCCATTGGGAAGGGGGGGCGTGGAGACCCAGTACTTC.

The chain carries TRBV5-1 and TRBJ1-1, with D unclear. Trimming shortened V by 0 bases and J by 3 bases, and 9 bases separated the two germline ends. Germline CDR1 and CDR2: SGHRS and YFSETQ. This CDR3 contains 14 residues. The CDR3 region has the DNA TGCGCCAGCAGCTTGGATCCCGGGGACACTGAAGCTTTCTTT. Protein product: CASSLDPGDTEAFF.

V and J are TRBV10-3 and TRBJ2-3; 9 bases align to TRBD2. V was pared by 2 bases and J by 2 bases, with 8 bases of the junction left unmatched. The CDR3 has 17 residues. Germline V gene data show CDR1 as ENHRY and CDR2 as SYGVKD. The CDR3, as DNA: TGTGCCATCAGTGAGCTGGCTAGCGGGGATTACACAGATACGCAGTATTTT. This gives the protein CAISELASGDYTDTQYF.

The chain recombines TRBV29-1 with TRBJ2-7, with D perhaps TRBD2 (6 bases). This CDR3 is built from 17 residues. The V and J ends lost 0 bases and 3 bases respectively, with 21 bases between them. Germline lookup yields CDR1 SQVTM and CDR2 ANQGSEA. The CDR3 nucleotides are TGCAGCGTTGAAGATCTCCTACTAGCATGCGGTGGCTACGAGCAGTACGTC. This encodes CSVEDLLLACGGYEQYV.

The V gene is TRBV7-9, the J gene TRBJ1-2, with a tentative D call TRBD1 (5 bases). Trimming cost V 7 bases and J 7 bases, with 13 bases left between them. The germline gives CDR1 SEHNR, CDR2 FQNEAQ (reference sequence). This CDR3 comprises 12 residues. CDR3 loop: CASNNQGFGYTF. CDR3 in DNA: TGTGCCAGCAACAATCAGGGTTTTGGCTACACCTTC.

Comment on this clone: Different DNA sequences within this sample yield the same CDR3. This chain connects TRBV18 to TRBJ2-2; 9 bases fit TRBD1. From germline, CDR1 is KGHSH and CDR2 LQKENI. The CDR3 sequence is 16 residues long. V trimming: 0 bases; J trimming: 4 bases; junction bases outside the gene matches: 3. CDR3 sequence: CASSPPGQGTTGELFF. CDR3 nucleotide sequence: TGTGCCAGCTCACCACCGGGACAGGGAACCACCGGGGAGCTGTTTTTT. The full variable domain, rest sourced from reference TRBV18 and TRBJ2-2, is NAGVMQNPRHLVRRRGQEARLRCSPMKGHSHVYWYRQLPEEGLKFMVYLQKENIIDESGMPKERFSAEFPKEGPSILRIQQVVRGDSAAYFCASSPPGQGTTGELFFGEGSRLTVL.

The count of this clone is one. The chain employs TRBV25-1 and TRBJ1-1; D possibly corresponds to TRBD1 (6 bases). CDR3 length: 15 amino acids. CDR1 MGHDK and CDR2 SYGVNS come from the germline V gene. Trimming pared 2 bases from V and 1 base from J, leaving 11 bases between. CDR3 protein: CASSEAGQWNTEAFF. The CDR3 DNA reads TGTGCCAGCAGTGAAGCAGGACAGTGGAACACTGAAGCTTTCTTT. Complete variable domain (other parts from reference TRBV25-1 and TRBJ1-1): EADIYQTPRYLVIGTGKKITLECSQTMGHDKMYWYQQDPGMELHLIHYSYGVNSTEKGDLSSESTVSRIRTEHFPLTLESARPSHTSQYLCASSEAGQWNTEAFFGQGTRLTVV.

The chain has TRBV11-2 and TRBJ2-7; 7 positions match TRBD1. CDR1 and CDR2 (germline): SGHAT, FQNNGV. With V trimmed by 5 bases and J by 2 bases, 9 bases remained unmatched. This CDR3 spans 15 amino acids. CDR3 in DNA: TGTGCCAGCAGCCTCTCCGGGACAGACCCCTACGAGCAGTACTTC. Amino acid sequence: CASSLSGTDPYEQYF.

This clone was detected only once. The rearrangement joins TRBV20-1 to TRBJ2-1, with 7 bases matching TRBD1. V lost 8 bases, J lost 2 bases, and 0 bases stayed unmatched. Germline values: CDR1 DFQATT, CDR2 SNEGSKA (reference sequence). This CDR3 has 11 amino acids. CDR3 sequence reads: CSTGAYNEQFF. The CDR3 DNA sequence: TGCAGTACAGGGGCCTACAATGAGCAGTTCTTC.

The rearrangement links TRBV24-1 to TRBJ2-3, with D maybe TRBD1 (6 bases). The CDR3 consists of 16 residues. V was cut by 6 bases and J by 5 bases, with 20 bases left in between. CDR1 is KGHDR, CDR2 SFDVKD, per germline. As DNA, the CDR3 is TGTGCCACCAGTACCTTGGGAACAGGGACGATAGATACGCAGTATTTT. The encoded protein is CATSTLGTGTIDTQYF.

This chain joins TRBV28 and TRBJ2-7; 9 positions agree with TRBD1. The CDR3 extends over 15 amino acids. Germline assignment: CDR1 MDHEN and CDR2 SYDVKM. The V and J ends lost 5 bases and 3 bases, in that order; junction bases with no gene match: 8. The CDR3 bases are TGTGCCAGCAGTCTTTCGGGACAGGGTAACTACGAGCAGTACTTC. It specifies CASSLSGQGNYEQYF.

The J gene is TRBJ2-7, the V gene TRBV10-1; TRBD1 aligns across 8 bases. The length of the CDR3 is 13 residues. The germline V gene encodes CDR1 WNHNN and CDR2 SYGVQD (reference sequence). The J segment lost 3 bases and the V segment lost 8 bases, leaving 6 bases of the junction unmatched. The DNA of the CDR3 is TGCGCCAGCCGGACAGGGCCTTACTACGAGCAGTACTTC. Its translation: CASRTGPYYEQYF.

This clone was found a few times. V is TRBV5-1 and J is TRBJ2-7; D gene uncertain. The CDR3 has 11 residues. The germline gives CDR1 SGHRS, CDR2 YFSETQ. The V end lost 5 bases, the J end lost 5 bases, and 8 bases lay between the germline ends. The CDR3 DNA follows: TGCGCCAGCAGACTATCAAACGAGCAGTACTTC. Encoded protein: CASRLSNEQYF.

At least ten counts were recorded for this clone. This chain uses TRBV12-3 or TRBV12-4 with TRBJ2-7; 7 positions agree with TRBD1. J gave up 6 bases and V 5 bases, and 7 bases lay outside the gene matches. The CDR3 loop spans 13 amino acids. This chain's CDR3 is CASSKTGPGEQYF. CDR3 DNA sequence: TGTGCCAGCAGTAAGACAGGGCCGGGCGAGCAGTACTTC.